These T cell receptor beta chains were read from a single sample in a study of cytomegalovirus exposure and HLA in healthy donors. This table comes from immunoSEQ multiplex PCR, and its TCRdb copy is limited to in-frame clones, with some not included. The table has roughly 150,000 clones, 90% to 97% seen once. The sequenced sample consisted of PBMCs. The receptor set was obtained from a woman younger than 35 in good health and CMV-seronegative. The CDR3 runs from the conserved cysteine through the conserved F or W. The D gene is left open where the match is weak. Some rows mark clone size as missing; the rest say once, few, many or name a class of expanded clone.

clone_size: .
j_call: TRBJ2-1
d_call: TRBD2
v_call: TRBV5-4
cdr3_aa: CASSAGDSYNEQFF
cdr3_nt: TGTGCCAGCAGCGCGGGGGACTCCTACAATGAGCAGTTCTTC

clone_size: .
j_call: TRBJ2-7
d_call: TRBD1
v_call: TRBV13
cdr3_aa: CASSARGQGVFGQYF
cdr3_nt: TGTGCCAGCAGCGCACGAGGACAGGGGGTATTCGGGCAGTACTTC

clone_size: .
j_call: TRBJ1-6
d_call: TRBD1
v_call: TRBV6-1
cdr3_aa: CASSEAGQTLWPLHF
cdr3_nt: TGTGCCAGCAGTGAAGCGGGACAGACCCTGTGGCCCCTCCACTTT

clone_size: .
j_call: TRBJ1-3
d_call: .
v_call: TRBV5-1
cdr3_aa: CASSSDYSGNTIYF
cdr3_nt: TGCGCCAGCAGCTCAGATTACTCTGGAAACACCATATATTTT

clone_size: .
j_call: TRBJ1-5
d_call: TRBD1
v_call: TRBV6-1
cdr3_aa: CASMTGAAFGQPQHF
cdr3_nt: TGTGCCAGTATGACAGGGGCCGCCTTCGGGCAGCCCCAGCATTTT

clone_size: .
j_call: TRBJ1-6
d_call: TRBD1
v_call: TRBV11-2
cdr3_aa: CASSPGTGTANSPLHF
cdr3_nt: TGTGCCAGCAGCCCAGGAACCGGGACAGCTAATTCACCCCTCCACTTT

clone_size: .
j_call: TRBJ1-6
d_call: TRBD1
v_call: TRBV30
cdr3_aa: CAWREGQGDNSPLHF
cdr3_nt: TGTGCCTGGAGGGAGGGACAGGGAGATAATTCACCCCTCCACTTT

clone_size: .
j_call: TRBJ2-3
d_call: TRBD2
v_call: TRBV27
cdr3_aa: CASSLAGVFTDTQYF
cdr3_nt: TGTGCCAGCAGTTTAGCGGGGGTGTTCACAGATACGCAGTATTTT

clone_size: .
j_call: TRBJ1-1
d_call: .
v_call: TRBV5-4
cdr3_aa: CASSRGQNTEAFF
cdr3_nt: TGTGCCAGCAGCCGAGGACAGAACACTGAAGCTTTCTTT

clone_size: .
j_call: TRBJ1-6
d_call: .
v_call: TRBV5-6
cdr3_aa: CASSLGPGPLHF
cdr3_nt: TGTGCCAGCAGCTTGGGCCCCGGACCCCTCCACTTT

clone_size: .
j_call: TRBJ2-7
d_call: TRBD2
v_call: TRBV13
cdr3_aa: CASSSSGALSYEQYF
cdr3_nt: TGTGCCAGCAGCTCCAGCGGGGCCCTCTCCTACGAGCAGTACTTC

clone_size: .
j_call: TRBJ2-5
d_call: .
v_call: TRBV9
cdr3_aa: CASSVGGTEETQYF
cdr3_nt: TGTGCCAGCAGCGTAGGAGGGACTGAAGAGACCCAGTACTTC

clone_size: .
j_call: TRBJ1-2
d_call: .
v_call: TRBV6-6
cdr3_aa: CASSPTGSYGYTF
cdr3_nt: TGTGCCAGCAGTCCGACGGGAAGTTATGGCTACACCTTC

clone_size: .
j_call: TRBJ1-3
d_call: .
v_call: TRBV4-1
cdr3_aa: CASSQWGGQLGNTIYF
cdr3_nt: TGCGCCAGCAGCCAATGGGGGGGCCAGTTGGGAAACACCATATATTTT

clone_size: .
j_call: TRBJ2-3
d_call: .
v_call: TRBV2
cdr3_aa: CASSDSYTDTQYF
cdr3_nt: TGTGCCAGCAGTGACAGTTACACAGATACGCAGTATTTT

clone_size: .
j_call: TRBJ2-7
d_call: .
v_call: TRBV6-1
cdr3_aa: CASSESSVPLYEQYF
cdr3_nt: TGTGCCAGCAGTGAATCGTCTGTTCCCCTGTACGAGCAGTACTTC

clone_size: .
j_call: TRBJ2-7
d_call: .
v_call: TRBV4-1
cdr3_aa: CASSPLEHSYEQYF
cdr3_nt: TGCGCCAGCAGCCCCCTCGAGCACTCCTACGAGCAGTACTTC

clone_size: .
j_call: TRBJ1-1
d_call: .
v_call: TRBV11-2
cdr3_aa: CASSSLATGNTEAFF
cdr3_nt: TGTGCCAGCAGCTCACTCGCTACAGGGAACACTGAAGCTTTCTTT

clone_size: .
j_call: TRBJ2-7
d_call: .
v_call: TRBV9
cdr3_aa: CASSPRQVSYEQYF
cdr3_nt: TGTGCCAGCAGCCCACGACAGGTCTCCTACGAGCAGTACTTC

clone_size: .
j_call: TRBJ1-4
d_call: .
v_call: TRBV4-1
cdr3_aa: CASSQVFADNEKLFF
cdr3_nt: TGCGCCAGCAGCCAAGTTTTCGCGGATAATGAAAAACTGTTTTTT

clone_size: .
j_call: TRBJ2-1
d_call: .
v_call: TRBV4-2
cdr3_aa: CASSQGGDNEQFF
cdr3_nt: TGTGCCAGCAGCCAAGGGGGAGATAATGAGCAGTTCTTC

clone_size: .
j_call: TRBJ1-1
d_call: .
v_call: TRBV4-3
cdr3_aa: CASSQRGTEAFF
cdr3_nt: TGCGCCAGCAGCCAACGAGGGACAGAAGCTTTCTTT

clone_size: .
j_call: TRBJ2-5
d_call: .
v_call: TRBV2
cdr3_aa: CASRATEQETQYF
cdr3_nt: TGTGCCAGCAGAGCGACAGAGCAAGAGACCCAGTACTTC

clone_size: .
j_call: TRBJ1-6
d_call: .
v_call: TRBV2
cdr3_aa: CASSPEVKRRNSPLHF
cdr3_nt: TGTGCCAGCAGCCCCGAGGTCAAGAGACGAAATTCACCCCTCCACTTT

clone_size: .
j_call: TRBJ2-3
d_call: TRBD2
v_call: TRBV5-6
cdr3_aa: CASSLRVGGAMDTQYF
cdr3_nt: TGTGCCAGCAGCTTGCGGGTCGGGGGGGCCATGGATACGCAGTATTTT

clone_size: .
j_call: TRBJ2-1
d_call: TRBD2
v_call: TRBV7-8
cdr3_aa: CASGDRVGTSGGGGFHEQFF
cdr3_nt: TGTGCCAGCGGGGACAGGGTTGGGACTAGCGGGGGAGGAGGGTTCCATGAGCAGTTCTTC

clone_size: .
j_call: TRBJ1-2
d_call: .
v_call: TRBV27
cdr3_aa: CASSLSMGGLDYGYTF
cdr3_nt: TGTGCCAGCAGTTTATCGATGGGGGGGCTGGACTATGGCTACACCTTC

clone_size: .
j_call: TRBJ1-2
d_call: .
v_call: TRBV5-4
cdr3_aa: CASSSSGTVNYGYTF
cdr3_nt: TGTGCCAGCAGCTCCTCCGGGACTGTTAACTATGGCTACACCTTC

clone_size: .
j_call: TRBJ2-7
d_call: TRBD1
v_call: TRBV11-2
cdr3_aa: CASSSRTGATYEQYF
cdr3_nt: TGTGCCAGCAGCTCCCGGACAGGGGCCACCTACGAGCAGTACTTC

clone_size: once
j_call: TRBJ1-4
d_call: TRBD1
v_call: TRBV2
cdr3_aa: CASSRDSNEKLFF
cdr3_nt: TGTGCCAGCAGCCGGGACAGTAATGAAAAACTGTTTTTT

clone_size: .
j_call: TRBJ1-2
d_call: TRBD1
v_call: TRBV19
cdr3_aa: CASSSGQGKGGYTF
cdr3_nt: TGTGCCAGTAGTTCAGGACAGGGGAAAGGTGGCTACACCTTC

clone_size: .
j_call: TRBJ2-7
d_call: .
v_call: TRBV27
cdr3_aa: CASSLRGEGGRISYEQYF
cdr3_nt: TGTGCCAGCAGTTTACGGGGCGAAGGGGGACGTATCTCCTACGAGCAGTACTTC

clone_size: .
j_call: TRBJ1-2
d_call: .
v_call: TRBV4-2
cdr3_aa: CASSQAHGAGGEGNYGYTF
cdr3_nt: TGTGCCAGCAGCCAAGCTCATGGGGCGGGGGGCGAGGGGAACTATGGCTACACCTTC

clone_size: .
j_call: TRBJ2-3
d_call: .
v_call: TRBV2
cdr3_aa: CASSRGSRTDTQYF
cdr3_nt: TGTGCCAGCTCCAGGGGCTCCCGCACAGATACGCAGTATTTT

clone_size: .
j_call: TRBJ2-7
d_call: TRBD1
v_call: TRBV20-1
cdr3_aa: CSPQGTGGQYF
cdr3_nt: TGCAGTCCCCAGGGTACAGGGGGCCAGTACTTC

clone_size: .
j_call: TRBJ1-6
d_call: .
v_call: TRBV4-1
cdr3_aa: CASSQDSSSAPLHF
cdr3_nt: TGCGCCAGCAGCCAAGATTCTAGCAGCGCACCCCTCCACTTT

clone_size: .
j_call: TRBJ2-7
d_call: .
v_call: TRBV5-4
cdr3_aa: CASSLGSREEQYF
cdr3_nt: TGTGCCAGCAGCTTGGGGTCACGTGAGGAGCAGTACTTC

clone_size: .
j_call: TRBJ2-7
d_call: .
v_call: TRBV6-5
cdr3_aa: CASSPGQTYEQYF
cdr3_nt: TGTGCCAGCAGCCCAGGACAAACCTACGAGCAGTACTTC

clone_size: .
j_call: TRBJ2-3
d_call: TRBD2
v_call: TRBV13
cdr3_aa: CASLGSGGTDTQYF
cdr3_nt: TGTGCCAGCTTGGGTAGCGGGGGTACAGATACGCAGTATTTT

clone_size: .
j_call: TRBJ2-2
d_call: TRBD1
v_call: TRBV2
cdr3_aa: CASTTGSGELFF
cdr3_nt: TGTGCCAGCACGACAGGGTCTGGGGAGCTGTTTTTT

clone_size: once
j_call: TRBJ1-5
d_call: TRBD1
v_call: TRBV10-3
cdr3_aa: CAIRGQEDQPQHF
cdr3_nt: TGTGCCATCAGAGGACAGGAAGATCAGCCCCAGCATTTT

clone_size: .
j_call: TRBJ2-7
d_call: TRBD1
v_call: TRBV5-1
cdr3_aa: CASQTGGAGEQYF
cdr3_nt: TGCGCCAGCCAGACAGGGGGCGCGGGGGAGCAGTACTTC

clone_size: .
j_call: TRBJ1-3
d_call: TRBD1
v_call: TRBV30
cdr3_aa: CAWRQGATGNTIYF
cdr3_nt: TGTGCCTGGAGACAGGGGGCCACTGGAAACACCATATATTTT

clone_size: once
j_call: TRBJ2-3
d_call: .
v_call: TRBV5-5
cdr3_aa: CASSFGGRTDTQYF
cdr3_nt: TGTGCCAGCAGCTTCGGGGGGCGCACAGATACGCAGTATTTT

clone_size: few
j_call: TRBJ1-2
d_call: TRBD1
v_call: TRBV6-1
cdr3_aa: CASSGQGPGGYTF
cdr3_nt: TGTGCCAGCAGTGGACAGGGACCTGGAGGCTACACCTTC

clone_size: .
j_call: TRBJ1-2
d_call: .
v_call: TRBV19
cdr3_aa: CASSIPREPNYGYTF
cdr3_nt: TGTGCCAGTAGTATACCCAGGGAACCTAACTATGGCTACACCTTC

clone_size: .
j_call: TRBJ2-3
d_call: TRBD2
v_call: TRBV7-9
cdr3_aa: CASSLGSGAFLTDTQYF
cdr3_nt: TGTGCCAGCAGCTTAGGTAGCGGGGCCTTCCTCACAGATACGCAGTATTTT

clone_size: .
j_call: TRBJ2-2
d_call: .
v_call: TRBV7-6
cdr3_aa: CASSSRTNGGELFF
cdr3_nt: TGTGCCAGCAGCTCCCGGACTAACGGCGGGGAGCTGTTTTTT

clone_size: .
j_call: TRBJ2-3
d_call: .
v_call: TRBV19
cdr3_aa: CASIDYFTDTQYF
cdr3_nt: TGTGCCAGTATTGACTATTTCACAGATACGCAGTATTTT

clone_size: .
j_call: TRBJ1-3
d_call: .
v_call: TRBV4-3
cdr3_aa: CASGALGRRSGNTIYF
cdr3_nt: TGCGCCAGCGGGGCCCTTGGACGGCGCTCTGGAAACACCATATATTTT

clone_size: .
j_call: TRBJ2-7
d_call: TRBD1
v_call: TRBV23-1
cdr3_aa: CASSQVQTGGHYEQYF
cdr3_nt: TGCGCCAGCAGTCAAGTACAGACAGGGGGACACTACGAGCAGTACTTC

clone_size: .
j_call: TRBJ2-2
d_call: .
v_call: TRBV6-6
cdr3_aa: CASSYSRDTGELFF
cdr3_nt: TGTGCCAGCAGTTACAGCAGGGACACCGGGGAGCTGTTTTTT

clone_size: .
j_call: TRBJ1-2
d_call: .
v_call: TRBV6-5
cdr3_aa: CASSYSGRGDGYTF
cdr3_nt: TGTGCCAGCAGTTACTCGGGCAGGGGAGATGGCTACACCTTC

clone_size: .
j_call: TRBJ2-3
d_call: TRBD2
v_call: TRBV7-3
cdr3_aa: CASSLSGGADTQYF
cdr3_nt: TGTGCCAGCAGCTTAAGCGGGGGGGCAGATACGCAGTATTTT

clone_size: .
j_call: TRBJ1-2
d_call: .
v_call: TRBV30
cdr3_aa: CAWSQGPNYGYTF
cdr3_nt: TGTGCCTGGAGTCAGGGGCCTAACTATGGCTACACCTTC

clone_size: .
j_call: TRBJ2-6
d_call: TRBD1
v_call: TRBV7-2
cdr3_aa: CASSYYRGRHSGANVLTF
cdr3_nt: TGTGCCAGCAGCTACTACAGGGGGCGGCACTCTGGGGCCAACGTCCTGACTTTC

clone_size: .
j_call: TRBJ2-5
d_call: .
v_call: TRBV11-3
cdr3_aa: CASKGGGETQYF
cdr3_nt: TGTGCCAGCAAGGGGGGGGGAGAGACCCAGTACTTC

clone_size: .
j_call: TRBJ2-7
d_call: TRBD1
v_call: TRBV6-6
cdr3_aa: CASSSETGAYEQYF
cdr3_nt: TGTGCCAGCAGCTCGGAGACAGGGGCATACGAGCAGTACTTC

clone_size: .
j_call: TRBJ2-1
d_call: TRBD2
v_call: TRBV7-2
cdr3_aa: CASSLDGGGVGGEQFF
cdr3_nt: TGTGCCAGCAGCTTAGATGGCGGGGGGGTTGGAGGTGAGCAGTTCTTC

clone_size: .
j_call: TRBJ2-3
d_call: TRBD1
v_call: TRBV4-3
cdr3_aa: CASSLKGASDTQYF
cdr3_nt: TGCGCCAGCAGCCTTAAGGGGGCCTCAGATACGCAGTATTTT